In its sample, the clone carrying this T cell receptor beta chain was seen many times. Its target is not known. The CDR3 has 14 residues. With 4 bases removed from V and 1 base from J, the gap between germline ends came to 9 bases. The record originates from a study of human T cells and chemical hapten exposure. As for the study in general: Largely, small differences in pooled library volume made per-sample TCR yields vary.

Separate cDNA molecules received unique molecular identifiers, which the library attached to them. Original methodology: Sequenced samples showed a median of approximately 100,000 TCRs each, with counts running from around 25,000 to 690,000. TCRdb analysed the RACE reads with MiXCR anew, one entry per CDR3 protein. The V and J calls shown here were made by TCRdb, not taken from the authors' results. This sample has over 35,000 distinct CDR3 sequences, with 3% to 4.5% found just once. Time point of the sample: healthy volunteer bleed at 6 weeks. Whole blood, unfractionated, served as the material for total RNA extraction. Findings of the study overall: Among TCRs, those above 1 in 1000 frequency were unaffected by DPC sensitization.

This rearrangement joins TRBV12-3 or TRBV12-4 to TRBJ2-3, with a weak D call TRBD2 (6 bases). Material for sequencing was whole blood. This receptor was obtained from a human donor in good health. Some clones in this sample may be carry-over from other donors' samples. The CDR3 is CASSSGLRTDTQYF. The DNA of the CDR3 is TGTGCCAGCAGTTCGGGACTTCGCACAGATACGCAGTATTTT.